Listed below are T cell receptor beta chains from one sample, sequenced in a study of blood T cell repertoires in COVID-19. Using immunoSEQ multiplex PCR, the repertoire was profiled, and TCRdb retains in-frame clones only, with some absent. The table shows approximately 500,000 clones, with approximately 85% occurring only once. Sequenced sample: peripheral blood. These TCRs come from a human donor in a cohort sampled during active COVID-19. The conserved cysteine and the conserved F or W are not part of the CDR3 here. D genes are given only for firm matches.

j_call,v_call,d_call,cdr3_aa
TRBJ1-2,TRBV10-3,TRBD1,AILFGQGGGYT
TRBJ1-2,TRBV7-2,TRBD1,ASSLVKTGGVYGYT
TRBJ2-7,TRBV5-4,TRBD2,ASSSGLAGPNEQY
TRBJ2-7,TRBV9,TRBD2,ASSPRLAGDREQY
TRBJ1-2,TRBV21-1,.,ASRNSGGLGREVKYGYT
TRBJ1-1,TRBV28,.,ASSLPHKPEAF
TRBJ1-2,TRBV7-2,.,ASSLGLNYGYT
TRBJ1-2,TRBV6-5,TRBD1,ASSRGQAGRGYT
TRBJ1-2,TRBV6-2/TRBV6-3,.,ASSYRAGGYGYT
TRBJ2-7,TRBV6-5,TRBD1,ASRPGTGAQYEQY
TRBJ2-7,TRBV27,.,ASSFWGPYYEQY
TRBJ1-1,TRBV11-2,.,ASSLKRENTEAF
TRBJ2-5,TRBV7-2,.,ASSLFSEETQY
TRBJ2-7,TRBV6-2/TRBV6-3,TRBD2,ASSRLAVVSYEQY
TRBJ1-2,TRBV4-2,.,ASSQDLTENGYT
TRBJ1-1,TRBV9,.,ASSVDPGMNTEAF
TRBJ2-1,TRBV5-1,TRBD1,ASSSSIGQGGYNEQF
TRBJ1-2,TRBV11-2,TRBD1,ASSTGQGYGYT
TRBJ1-2,TRBV28,TRBD1,ASNRGDYGYT
TRBJ2-2,TRBV3-1/TRBV3-2,.,ASSQRNTATGELF
TRBJ1-1,TRBV30,.,AWSADRPEAF
TRBJ2-1,TRBV6-2/TRBV6-3,TRBD1,ASSYGDRGVDEQF
TRBJ1-2,TRBV7-3,TRBD1,ASSLLTGANYGYT
TRBJ2-7,TRBV11-3,.,ASRIPQVVEY
TRBJ2-2,TRBV28,TRBD2,ASSLPAGVRELF
TRBJ2-7,TRBV12-3/TRBV12-4,.,ASSFRTVYEQY
TRBJ2-7,TRBV7-2,TRBD2,ASSLAPLAGGEQY
TRBJ1-1,TRBV7-2,.,ASSLDGLGGATEAF
TRBJ2-2,TRBV4-2,TRBD2,ASSQGVAGGPTGELF
TRBJ2-7,TRBV5-4,.,ASSLDRGSYEQY
TRBJ1-2,TRBV4-3,TRBD1,ASSQEPDRVYGYT
TRBJ2-2,TRBV14,.,ASSPGRGLDGELF
TRBJ2-1,TRBV6-4,TRBD1,ASSDSLTQGDFGNEQF
TRBJ2-3,TRBV19,TRBD1,ASKSIDRGTDTQY
TRBJ2-3,TRBV9,.,ASSPPSTDTQY
TRBJ1-4,TRBV29-1,.,SVDTRGGNEKLF
TRBJ1-2,TRBV19,TRBD1,ASSLPQDRTGLGGYT
TRBJ2-5,TRBV19,.,ASRKSEVWETQY
TRBJ2-1,TRBV7-2,TRBD2,ASSFLIAGPYNEQF
TRBJ1-2,TRBV7-3,.,ASKPSTHYGYT
TRBJ2-5,TRBV7-2,.,ASSPTAPIAY
TRBJ2-5,TRBV6-2/TRBV6-3,TRBD1,ASSPTGEETQY
TRBJ1-4,TRBV10-1,TRBD1,ASWDRGGTTNEKLF
TRBJ2-1,TRBV19,TRBD2,ASSTSSGTHNEQF
TRBJ2-2,TRBV11-2,TRBD1,ASSLRTGDTGELF
TRBJ1-1,TRBV5-1,TRBD1,ASSLVDRERTEAF
TRBJ2-2,TRBV7-2,.,ASSLVRGRELF